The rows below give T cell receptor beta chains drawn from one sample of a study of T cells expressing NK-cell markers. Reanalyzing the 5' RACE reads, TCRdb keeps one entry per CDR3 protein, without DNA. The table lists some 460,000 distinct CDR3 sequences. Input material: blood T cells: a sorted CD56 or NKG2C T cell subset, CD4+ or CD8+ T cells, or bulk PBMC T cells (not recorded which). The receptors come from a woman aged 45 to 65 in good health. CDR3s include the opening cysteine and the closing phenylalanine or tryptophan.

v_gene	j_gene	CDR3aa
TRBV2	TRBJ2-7	CASSDSGQLYEQYF
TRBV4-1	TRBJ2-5	CASSQVAIQETQYF
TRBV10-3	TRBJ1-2	CAISVGEPGPHTF
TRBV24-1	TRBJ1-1	CATSDRAFGKAFF
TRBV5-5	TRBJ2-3	CASSVTGNTDTQYF
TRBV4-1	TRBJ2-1	CASSQGPSSYNEQFF
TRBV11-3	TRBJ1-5	CASSLDGFQPQHF
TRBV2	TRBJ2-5	CASRGLGLAEETQYF
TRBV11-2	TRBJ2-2	CASSLGLADNTGELFF
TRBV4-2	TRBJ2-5	CASSQVSSLPSVYQETQYF
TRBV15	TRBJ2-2	CATSREGLAGPTGELFF
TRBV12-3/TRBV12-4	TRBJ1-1	CASNNRVNTEAFF
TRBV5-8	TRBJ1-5	CASSTGDRVDQPQHF
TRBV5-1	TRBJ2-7	CASSLGAWDGEYF
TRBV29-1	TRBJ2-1	CSAQGLAGESYNEQFF
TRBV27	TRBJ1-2	CASSLRDSSYGYTF
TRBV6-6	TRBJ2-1	CASSLGNRAIIHNEQFF
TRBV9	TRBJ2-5	CASSEGTSGVQETQYF
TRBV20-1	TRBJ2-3	CSARRGSGSDTQYF
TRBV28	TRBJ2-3	CASSPVGRDTTDTQYF
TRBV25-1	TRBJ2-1	CASRGLGVHEQFF
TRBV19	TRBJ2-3	CASSPHRAPGTDTQYF
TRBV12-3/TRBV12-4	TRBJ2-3	CASAHLGTQYF
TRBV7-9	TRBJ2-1	CASSSLEGLLGEQFF
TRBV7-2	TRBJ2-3	CASSLGLAATDTQYF
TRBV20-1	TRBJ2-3	CSARDRWGMRDTDTQYF
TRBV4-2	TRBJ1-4	CASSRQNFNEKLFF
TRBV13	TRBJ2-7	CASSLRGEREVRYEQYF
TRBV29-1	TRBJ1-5	CSVGFNNQPQHF